This is a list of T cell receptor beta chains from one sample in a study of a mutant IDH1 vaccine in newly diagnosed glioma. What these receptors recognize is not known. Sequencing was performed with immunoSEQ multiplex PCR; in TCRdb, only in-frame clones are kept and a portion is missing. The sample yields some 42,000 clones, 65% to 90% seen once. The sample in question was PBMCs, obtained from a glioma patient whose treatment included an IDH1 peptide vaccine. These TCRs come from a woman aged 50 to 65 with glioma. CDR3s include the opening cysteine and the closing phenylalanine or tryptophan. Each record gives: J gene, V gene, CDR3 protein.

J gene: TRBJ2-1
V gene: TRBV7-2
CDR3 protein: CASSLVAGGPNEQFF

J gene: TRBJ2-7
V gene: TRBV30
CDR3 protein: CAWSLGGRDEQYF

J gene: TRBJ1-6
V gene: TRBV23-1
CDR3 protein: CASSQDLDTINSPLHF

J gene: TRBJ1-4
V gene: TRBV18
CDR3 protein: CASSRGQRNEKLFF

J gene: TRBJ1-1
V gene: TRBV5-1
CDR3 protein: CASSFTGATEAFF

J gene: TRBJ1-5
V gene: TRBV6-6
CDR3 protein: CASTGVNNQPQHF

J gene: TRBJ2-2
V gene: TRBV7-9
CDR3 protein: CASRPGPNTGELFF

J gene: TRBJ1-4
V gene: TRBV5-4
CDR3 protein: CASSLRGTGVEKLFF

J gene: TRBJ1-2
V gene: TRBV4-1
CDR3 protein: CASSQDNYGYTF

J gene: TRBJ2-1
V gene: TRBV5-1
CDR3 protein: CASSSAGGYNEQFF

J gene: TRBJ1-2
V gene: TRBV5-1
CDR3 protein: CASSLDGGYGYTF

J gene: TRBJ1-6
V gene: TRBV27
CDR3 protein: CASSLDISSPLHF

J gene: TRBJ2-1
V gene: TRBV6-1
CDR3 protein: CASLKGPAYNEQFF

J gene: TRBJ2-1
V gene: TRBV5-1
CDR3 protein: CASSINNEQFF

J gene: TRBJ1-1
V gene: TRBV2
CDR3 protein: CASSVGEAFF

J gene: TRBJ1-2
V gene: TRBV19
CDR3 protein: CASSRVLQAYGYTF

J gene: TRBJ2-3
V gene: TRBV11-3
CDR3 protein: CASSLGQAATSTDTQYF

J gene: TRBJ2-2
V gene: TRBV7-2
CDR3 protein: CASSPLGIGELFF

J gene: TRBJ2-7
V gene: TRBV7-8
CDR3 protein: CASSLVPGYYEQYF

J gene: TRBJ2-3
V gene: TRBV27
CDR3 protein: CASKKGRTGSTDTQYF

J gene: TRBJ1-6
V gene: TRBV5-4
CDR3 protein: CASNWGNSPLHF

J gene: TRBJ1-2
V gene: TRBV20-1
CDR3 protein: CSARLGGGYTF

J gene: TRBJ1-2
V gene: TRBV5-4
CDR3 protein: CASSLRTGGTYGYTF

J gene: TRBJ1-2
V gene: TRBV29-1
CDR3 protein: CSVEVGRTVNYGYTF

J gene: TRBJ1-5
V gene: TRBV4-2
CDR3 protein: CASSPTRVTGNQPQHF

J gene: TRBJ1-2
V gene: TRBV30
CDR3 protein: CAWRWGQGQDGYTF